The 21 T cell receptor beta chains below come from one sample, sequenced in a study of T cell repertoires in cytomegalovirus infection (dated by TCRdb to between 2018 and 2020). The treatment or condition label here, explained by the study, means: in vitro stimulation with specific CMV peptide epitopes to enrich CMV-specific T cells. The antigens for these receptors are not known. Sequenced using an Illumina HiSeq 1500. Using fastp trimming at Q25 and MiXCR clonotype assembly, TCRdb reanalyzed the public sequencing data and kept in-frame beta chains. Each entry is one CDR3 protein sequence, shown with its most common DNA and genes. Counted in this sample were approximately 500,000 distinct CDR3 sequences; around 35% of them appeared once. The ten largest clones take up roughly 17% of the sample. Sequencing used cultured PBMCs, obtained from culture after CMV antigen stimulation. These receptors all stem from a human donor in good health (CMV status not recorded). Some clones in this sample may be carry-over from other donors' samples.

V and J are TRBV5-1 and TRBJ2-2, with D possibly TRBD1 on 5 matching bases. Germline V gene lookup returns CDR1 SGHRS and CDR2 YFSETQ. The V and J ends lost 3 bases and 0 bases respectively, with 15 bases between them. This CDR3 has 17 amino acids. The CDR3 reads CASSWALDTTNTGELFF. Written as DNA, the CDR3 is TGCGCCAGCAGCTGGGCGCTGGACACGACGAACACCGGGGAGCTGTTTTTT. The whole variable domain, remainder taken from reference TRBV5-1 and TRBJ2-2, is KAGVTQTPRYLIKTRGQQVTLSCSPISGHRSVSWYQQTPGQGLQFLFEYFSETQRNKGNFPGRFSGRQFSNSRSEMNVSTLELGDSALYLCASSWALDTTNTGELFFGEGSRLTVL.

This CDR3 is CASSSPSGPTDTQYF. Here the CDR3 DNA reads TGTGCCAGCAGTTCCCCATCGGGGCCCACAGATACGCAGTATTTT. This sequence joins TRBV6-5 and TRBJ2-3; D tentatively reads TRBD1 or TRBD2 (5 bases each). Germline CDR1 and CDR2: MNHEY and SVGAGI. This CDR3 is 15 amino acids long. Trimming took 4 bases from V and 2 from J, leaving 13 bases between them.

This sequence joins TRBV6-6 and TRBJ1-1, with 8 bases matching TRBD1. Losses at the gene ends were 5 bases for V and 4 bases for J; bases not matched to a gene: 9. CDR1 and CDR2 from the germline V gene are MNHNY and SVGAGI (reference sequence). The CDR3 is 15 residues long. In DNA, the CDR3 is TGTGCCAGCAGTAAGACTAGAACAGGGGGCACTGAAGCTTTCTTT. This gives the protein CASSKTRTGGTEAFF.

The gene calls are TRBV12-5 and TRBJ1-1, with D uncertain. Trimming pared 6 bases from V and 5 bases from J, leaving 13 bases between. There are 13 residues in the CDR3. Germline lookup yields CDR1 LGHNT and CDR2 FRNRAP. CDR3 coding DNA: TGTGCTAGTGGCAAGGAAGAGGGAACTGAAGCTTTCTTT. This sequence encodes CASGKEEGTEAFF.

This clonotype appeared a few times. As DNA, the CDR3 is TGTGCCAGCAGCTTTAGGATGGGGGGTGAGCAGTTCTTC. It yields the protein CASSFRMGGEQFF. The J gene is TRBJ2-1, the V gene TRBV5-5; D may be TRBD2 (6 bases). The germline V gene encodes CDR1 SGHKS and CDR2 YYEKEE (reference sequence). V was pared by 2 bases and J by 9 bases, with 12 bases between. There are 13 residues in the CDR3.

The V call is TRBV7-9, the J call TRBJ2-5; 10 bases line up with TRBD2. V gave up 4 bases and J gave up 3 bases; unmatched junction bases: 5. The V gene's germline CDR1 is SEHNR and CDR2 FQNEAQ (reference sequence). The CDR3 is made up of 15 amino acids. For the CDR3, the DNA is TGTGCCAGCAGCTACGGACTAGCGGAGGAAGAGACCCAGTACTTC. This encodes CASSYGLAEEETQYF.

This chain joins TRBV12-3 or TRBV12-4 and TRBJ2-7; 7 bases fit TRBD1. There are 12 residues in the CDR3. The V and J ends lost 2 bases and 7 bases, in that order; junction bases with no gene match: 2. Written as DNA, the CDR3 is TGTGCCAGCAGTTTAATGGACAGGGAGCAGTACTTC. This gives the protein CASSLMDREQYF.

The chain employs TRBV20-1 and TRBJ2-1; no definite D call. The CDR3 totals 15 residues. V was cut by 0 bases and J by 7 bases, with 16 bases left in between. Germline V lookup: CDR1 DFQATT, CDR2 SNEGSKA (reference sequence). CDR3 in amino acids: CSARDPALSPNEQFF. The CDR3 DNA is TGCAGTGCTAGAGATCCCGCACTATCCCCAAATGAGCAGTTCTTC.

The chain carries TRBV7-2 and TRBJ1-6, with a possible D match to TRBD1 (5 bases). Germline-derived CDR1 and CDR2 are SGHTA and FQGNSA. V was clipped by 2 bases and J by 10 bases, with 12 bases between them. The CDR3 covers 14 residues. The CDR3 sequence: CASSLSGTDSPLHF. In DNA form, the CDR3 reads TGTGCCAGCAGCTTATCCGGGACGGACTCACCCCTCCACTTT.

This chain links TRBV6-2 or TRBV6-3 with TRBJ2-7; tentatively, D is TRBD1 (5 bases). Germline CDR1 is MNHEY and CDR2 is SVGEGT. With 2 bases removed from V and 0 bases from J, the gap between germline ends came to 11 bases. The CDR3 contains 15 residues. CDR3 nucleotides: TGTGCCAGCAGTTACATTTTGGACAACTCCTACGAGCAGTACTTC. This sequence encodes CASSYILDNSYEQYF.

This clonotype came up a few times. V usage is TRBV11-2 and J usage is TRBJ2-3; 8 bases line up with TRBD1. V lost 5 bases and J lost 0; bases outside the gene matches: 10. Germline V gene sequence: CDR1 SGHAT, CDR2 FQNNGV. This CDR3 contains 17 residues. The CDR3 bases are TGTGCCAGCAGCCCGACAGTGGGACAGGTCAGCACAGATACGCAGTATTTT. Translated: CASSPTVGQVSTDTQYF. Based on the CDR3 plus reference TRBV11-2 and TRBJ2-3, the full variable domain is EAGVAQSPRYKIIEKRQSVAFWCNPISGHATLYWYQQILGQGPKLLIQFQNNGVVDDSQLPKDRFSAERLKGVDSTLKIQPAKLEDSAVYLCASSPTVGQVSTDTQYFGPGTRLTVL.

The table lists this clonotype with many counts. The gene calls are TRBV7-2 and TRBJ2-7; D gene uncertain. The CDR3 covers 14 residues. V was clipped by 5 bases and J by 0 bases, with 11 bases between them. Germline loops: CDR1 SGHTA, CDR2 FQGNSA. The CDR3 loop reads CASSPRELSYEQYF. CDR3 nucleotides: TGTGCCAGCAGCCCTCGCGAACTCTCCTACGAGCAGTACTTC. The full variable domain, its missing parts supplied by reference TRBV7-2 and TRBJ2-7, is GAGVSQSPSNKVTEKGKDVELRCDPISGHTALYWYRQSLGQGLEFLIYFQGNSAPDKSGLPSDRFSAERTGGSVSTLTIQRTQQEDSAVYLCASSPRELSYEQYFGPGTRLTVT.

This clonotype came up many times. The CDR3 coding sequence is TGTGCCAGCAGTTGGACAGTACTAGGGGGTAGAGTGACAGGGGAGACCCAGTACTTC. As protein: CASSWTVLGGRVTGETQYF. This sequence joins TRBV27 and TRBJ2-5; 7 nucleotides match TRBD1. CDR1 and CDR2 (germline): MNHEY, SMNVEV (reference sequence). CDR3 length equals 19 residues. The V gene end was trimmed by 4 bases and the J gene end by 5 bases; junction bases not matched to a gene: 22.

As DNA, the CDR3 is TGTGCCAGCAGTGAAGCAGTTAAAGGCGGGAGGGCCGGTAAAGAGACCCAGTACTTC. It specifies CASSEAVKGGRAGKETQYF. The chain recombines TRBV6-1 with TRBJ2-5; TRBD2 matches at 9 bases. J lost 3 bases, V lost 0 bases, and 14 bases had no gene match. Germline values: CDR1 MNHNS, CDR2 SASEGT. The CDR3 covers 19 residues.

CDR3 loop: CASSFDRVYTQYF. The CDR3 DNA sequence: TGTGCCAGCAGCTTCGACAGGGTGTATACGCAGTATTTT. The chain joins TRBV7-6 to TRBJ2-3, with 7 bases fitting TRBD1. This CDR3 is 13 amino acids long. Losses at the gene ends were 3 bases for V and 7 bases for J; bases not matched to a gene: 4. In germline, CDR1 is SGHVS, CDR2 FNYEAQ.

This clonotype was detected only a few times. This chain connects TRBV6-6 to TRBJ1-2, with TRBD1 matching over 10 bases. The CDR3 runs 15 residues. CDR1 and CDR2 (germline): MNHNY, SVGAGI (reference sequence). V dropped 5 bases and J dropped 4; count of bases not matched to a gene: 7. The CDR3 DNA reads as TGTGCCAGCAGTCACGGGACAGGGGTGACCTATGGCTACACCTTC. It is translated as CASSHGTGVTYGYTF.

The chain couples TRBV6-2 or TRBV6-3 to TRBJ2-5; 7 nucleotides line up with TRBD2. Trimming cost V 5 bases and J 3 bases; bases outside gene matches: 9. Germline V gene data show CDR1 as MNHEY and CDR2 as SVGEGT. The CDR3 sequence is 15 residues long. CDR3 in amino acids: CASSRPGLPEETQYF. The CDR3 region has the DNA TGTGCCAGCAGTCGCCCGGGACTACCAGAAGAGACCCAGTACTTC.

This chain uses TRBV11-2 with TRBJ2-3; 9 bases map to TRBD1. J gave up 5 bases and V 8 bases, and 14 bases lay outside the gene matches. The germline gives CDR1 SGHAT, CDR2 FQNNGV. This CDR3 region has 16 residues. The chain's CDR3 is CASRLLTGQGRDTQYF. The CDR3 DNA follows: TGTGCCAGCCGCCTCCTAACGGGACAGGGAAGAGATACGCAGTATTTT. Filled out from reference TRBV11-2 and TRBJ2-3, the complete variable domain reads EAGVAQSPRYKIIEKRQSVAFWCNPISGHATLYWYQQILGQGPKLLIQFQNNGVVDDSQLPKDRFSAERLKGVDSTLKIQPAKLEDSAVYLCASRLLTGQGRDTQYFGPGTRLTVL.

The chain joins TRBV29-1 to TRBJ1-1; possibly TRBD1 for D (5 bases). The CDR3 runs 13 residues. The V gene's germline CDR1 is SQVTM and CDR2 ANQGSEA. The V gene lost 7 bases and the J gene lost 1 base, with 13 bases spanning the gap. DNA of the CDR3: TGCAGCGCCGAACGGACACGGAACACTGAAGCTTTCTTT. Residues: CSAERTRNTEAFF.

The chain employs TRBV27 and TRBJ1-5; 12 nucleotides agree with TRBD1. The CDR3 extends over 17 amino acids. Trimming at V came to 5 bases and at J to 5 bases, leaving 10 bases not matched to a gene. CDR1 is MNHEY, CDR2 SMNVEV, per germline (reference sequence). In nucleotides, the CDR3 is TGTGCCAGCAGTCCCTCCGGGACAGGGGGCGCGGATCAGCCCCAGCATTTT. It is translated as CASSPSGTGGADQPQHF.

This clonotype has just one count. The V gene is TRBV7-9, the J gene TRBJ1-5; 9 positions match TRBD1. The CDR3 loop spans 13 amino acids. After removal of 3 bases from V and 9 bases from J, the junction contained 3 bases not matched to a gene. The germline V gene encodes CDR1 SEHNR and CDR2 FQNEAQ (reference sequence). This CDR3 is CASSFTGGGPQHF. The CDR3 DNA follows: TGTGCCAGCAGCTTTACAGGGGGCGGGCCCCAGCATTTT.